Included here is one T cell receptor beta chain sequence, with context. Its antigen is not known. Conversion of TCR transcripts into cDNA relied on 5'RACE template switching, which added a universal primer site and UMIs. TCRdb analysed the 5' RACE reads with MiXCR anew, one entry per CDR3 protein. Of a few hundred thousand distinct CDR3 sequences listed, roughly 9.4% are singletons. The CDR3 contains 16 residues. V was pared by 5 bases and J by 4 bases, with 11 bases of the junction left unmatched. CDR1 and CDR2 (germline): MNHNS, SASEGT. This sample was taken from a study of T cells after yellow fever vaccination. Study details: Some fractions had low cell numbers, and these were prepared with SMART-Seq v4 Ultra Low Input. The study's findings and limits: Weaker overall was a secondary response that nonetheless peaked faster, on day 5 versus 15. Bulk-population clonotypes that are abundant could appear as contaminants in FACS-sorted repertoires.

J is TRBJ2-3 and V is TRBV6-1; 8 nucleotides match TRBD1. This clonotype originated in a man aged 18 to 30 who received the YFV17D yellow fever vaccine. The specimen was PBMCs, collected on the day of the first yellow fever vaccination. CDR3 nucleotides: TGTGCCAGCAGTCTCCCCGGACAGGGAGTGGCAGATACGCAGTATTTT. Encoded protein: CASSLPGQGVADTQYF.